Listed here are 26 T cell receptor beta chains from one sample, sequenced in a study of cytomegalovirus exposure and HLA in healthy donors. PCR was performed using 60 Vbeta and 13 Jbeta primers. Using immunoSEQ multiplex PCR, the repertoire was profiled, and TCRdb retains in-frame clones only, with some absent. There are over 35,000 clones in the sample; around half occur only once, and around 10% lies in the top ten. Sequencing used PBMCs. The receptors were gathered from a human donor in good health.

DNA of the CDR3: TGCGCCAGCAGCTCAGGACTAGCGGGAGGTCCGGGGGGCGAGCAGTACTTC. This gives the protein CASSSGLAGGPGGEQYF. The chain is built from TRBV5-1 and TRBJ2-7; 14 positions match TRBD2. CDR3 length: 17 amino acids. The germline V gene encodes CDR1 SGHRS and CDR2 YFSETQ. With 3 bases clipped from V and 6 bases from J, the junction kept 11 bases outside the gene matches.

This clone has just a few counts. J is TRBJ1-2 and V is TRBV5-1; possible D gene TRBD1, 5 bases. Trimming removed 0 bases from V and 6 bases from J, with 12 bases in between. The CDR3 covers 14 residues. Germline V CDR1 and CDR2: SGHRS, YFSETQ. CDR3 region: CASSLAAGPDGYTF. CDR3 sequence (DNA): TGCGCCAGCAGCTTGGCCGCAGGGCCGGATGGCTACACCTTC.

The CDR3 region has the DNA TGCGCCAGCAGCCGCGGGACTGCGGGGAACACTGAAGCTTTCTTT. As protein: CASSRGTAGNTEAFF. This chain links TRBV4-3 with TRBJ1-1, with D possibly TRBD1 on 5 matching bases. Germline-derived CDR1 and CDR2 are LGHNA and YSLEER. CDR3 length: 15 residues. V gave up 4 bases and J gave up 1 base, with 13 bases separating them.

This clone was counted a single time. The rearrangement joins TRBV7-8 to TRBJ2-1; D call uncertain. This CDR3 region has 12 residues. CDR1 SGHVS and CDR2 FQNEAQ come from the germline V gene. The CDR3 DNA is TGTGCGAGTAGTCCTGTGTACAATGAGCAGTTCTTC. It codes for CASSPVYNEQFF.

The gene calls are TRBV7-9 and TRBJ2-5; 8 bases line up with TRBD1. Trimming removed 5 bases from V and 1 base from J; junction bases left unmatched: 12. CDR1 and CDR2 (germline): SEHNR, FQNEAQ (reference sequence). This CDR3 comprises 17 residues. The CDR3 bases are TGTGCCAGCAGCCAGGGACAGGCAACCATCCTCCAAGAGACCCAGTACTTC. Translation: CASSQGQATILQETQYF. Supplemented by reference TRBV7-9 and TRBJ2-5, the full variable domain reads DTGVSQNPRHKITKRGQNVTFRCDPISEHNRLYWYRQTLGQGPEFLTYFQNEAQLEKSRLLSDRFSAERPKGSFSTLEIQRTEQGDSAMYLCASSQGQATILQETQYFGPGTRLLVL.

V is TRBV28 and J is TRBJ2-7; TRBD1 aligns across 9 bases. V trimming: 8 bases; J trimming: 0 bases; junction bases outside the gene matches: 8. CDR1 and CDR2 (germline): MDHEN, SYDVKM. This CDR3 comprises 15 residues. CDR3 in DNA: TGTGCCAGCGGCCCTGGGACAGGGAGCTCCTACGAGCAGTACTTC. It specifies CASGPGTGSSYEQYF.

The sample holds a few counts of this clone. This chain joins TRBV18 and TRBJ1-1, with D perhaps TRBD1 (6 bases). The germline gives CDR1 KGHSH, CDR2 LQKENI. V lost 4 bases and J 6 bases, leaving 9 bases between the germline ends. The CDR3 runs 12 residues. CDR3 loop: CASSRRGSEAFF. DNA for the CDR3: TGTGCCAGCTCACGCAGGGGTTCTGAAGCTTTCTTT.

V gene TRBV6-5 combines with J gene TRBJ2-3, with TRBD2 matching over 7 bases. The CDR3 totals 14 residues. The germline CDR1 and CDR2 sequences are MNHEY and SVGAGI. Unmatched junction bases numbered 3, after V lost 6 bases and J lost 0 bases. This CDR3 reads CASRLAASTDTQYF. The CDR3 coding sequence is TGTGCCAGCAGGCTAGCGGCTAGCACAGATACGCAGTATTTT.

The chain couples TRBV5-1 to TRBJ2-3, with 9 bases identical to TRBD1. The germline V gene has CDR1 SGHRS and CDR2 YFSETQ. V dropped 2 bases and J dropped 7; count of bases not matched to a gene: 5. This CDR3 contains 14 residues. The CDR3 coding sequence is TGCGCCAGCAGCTTAACAGGGGGCCAATATACGCAGTATTTT. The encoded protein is CASSLTGGQYTQYF.

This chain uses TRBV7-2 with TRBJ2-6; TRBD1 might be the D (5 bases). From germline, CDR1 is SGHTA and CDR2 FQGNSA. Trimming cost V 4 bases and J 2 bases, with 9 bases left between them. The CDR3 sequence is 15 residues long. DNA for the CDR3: TGTGCCAGCAGCTCTCAGGGTCCTGGGGCCAACGTCCTGACTTTC. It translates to CASSSQGPGANVLTF.

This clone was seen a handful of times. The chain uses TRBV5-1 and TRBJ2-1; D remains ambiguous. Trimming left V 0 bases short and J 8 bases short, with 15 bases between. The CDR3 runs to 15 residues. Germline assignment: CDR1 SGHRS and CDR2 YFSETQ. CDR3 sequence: CASSLEARRFDEQFF. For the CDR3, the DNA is TGCGCCAGCAGCTTGGAGGCTAGAAGGTTCGATGAGCAGTTCTTC.

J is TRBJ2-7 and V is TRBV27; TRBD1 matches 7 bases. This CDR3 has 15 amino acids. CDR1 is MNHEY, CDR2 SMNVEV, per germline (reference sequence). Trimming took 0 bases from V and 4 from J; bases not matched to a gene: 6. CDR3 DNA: TGTGCCAGCAGTTTATCTTGGACAGGATATTACGAGCAGTACTTC. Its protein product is CASSLSWTGYYEQYF.

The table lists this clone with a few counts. The CDR3 protein is CASSYVTGVDTQYF. The CDR3, as DNA: TGTGCCAGCAGTTATGTTACGGGAGTAGATACGCAGTATTTT. The chain carries TRBV6-6 and TRBJ2-3; D might be TRBD2 (6 bases). The germline V gene has CDR1 MNHNY and CDR2 SVGAGI (reference sequence). The CDR3 covers 14 residues. The V end lost 3 bases, the J end lost 5 bases, and 12 bases lay between the germline ends.

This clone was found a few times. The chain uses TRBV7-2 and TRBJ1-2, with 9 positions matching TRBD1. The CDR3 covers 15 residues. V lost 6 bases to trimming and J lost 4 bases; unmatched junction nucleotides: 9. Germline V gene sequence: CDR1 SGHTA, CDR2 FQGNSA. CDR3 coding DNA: TGTGCCAGCAGTCACTACAGGGGGCTGGGCTATGGCTACACCTTC. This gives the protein CASSHYRGLGYGYTF.

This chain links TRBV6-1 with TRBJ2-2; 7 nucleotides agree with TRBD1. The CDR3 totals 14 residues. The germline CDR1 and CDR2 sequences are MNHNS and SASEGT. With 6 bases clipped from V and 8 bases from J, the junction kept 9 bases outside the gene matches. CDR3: CASRLQGSGGELFF. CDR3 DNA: TGTGCCAGCAGGCTACAGGGGTCGGGGGGGGAGCTGTTTTTT.

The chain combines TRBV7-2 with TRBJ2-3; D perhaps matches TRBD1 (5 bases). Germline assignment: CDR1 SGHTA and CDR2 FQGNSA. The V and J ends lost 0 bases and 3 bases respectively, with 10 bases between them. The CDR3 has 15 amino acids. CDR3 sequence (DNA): TGTGCCAGCAGCTTAGCGTTTAAGGGGACAGATACGCAGTATTTT. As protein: CASSLAFKGTDTQYF.

The CDR3 bases are TGTGCCATCAGGATGGGGGGGCTTCAGCCAGCGACCCAGTACTTC. Protein: CAIRMGGLQPATQYF. The chain uses TRBV10-3 and TRBJ2-5; maybe TRBD2 (7 bases). V lost 6 bases and J 7 bases, leaving 21 bases between the germline ends. Germline-derived CDR1 and CDR2 are ENHRY and SYGVKD. The CDR3 consists of 15 residues.

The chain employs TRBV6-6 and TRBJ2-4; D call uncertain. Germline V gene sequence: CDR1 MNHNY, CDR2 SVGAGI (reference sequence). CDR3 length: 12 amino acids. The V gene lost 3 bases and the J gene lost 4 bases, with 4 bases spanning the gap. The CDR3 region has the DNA TGTGCCAGCAGTTATTCTAAAAACATTCAGTACTTC. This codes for CASSYSKNIQYF.

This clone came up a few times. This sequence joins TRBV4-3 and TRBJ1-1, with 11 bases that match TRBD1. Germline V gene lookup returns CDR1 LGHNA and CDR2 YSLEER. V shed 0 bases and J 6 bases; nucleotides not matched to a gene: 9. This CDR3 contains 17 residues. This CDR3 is CASSQDPGQGARPEAFF. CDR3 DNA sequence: TGCGCCAGCAGCCAAGACCCCGGACAGGGGGCTAGGCCTGAAGCTTTCTTT.

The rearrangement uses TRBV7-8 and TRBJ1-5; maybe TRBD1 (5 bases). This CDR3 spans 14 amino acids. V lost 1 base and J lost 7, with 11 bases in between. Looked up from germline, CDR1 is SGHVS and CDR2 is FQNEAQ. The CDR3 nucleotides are TGTGCCAGCAGCTTAGGCCGGGGGGGGCAGCCCCAGCATTTT. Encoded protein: CASSLGRGGQPQHF.

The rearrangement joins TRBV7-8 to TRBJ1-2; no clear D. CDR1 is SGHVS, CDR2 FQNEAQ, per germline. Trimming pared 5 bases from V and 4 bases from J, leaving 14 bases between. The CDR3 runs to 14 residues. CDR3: CASSKDLRGYGYTF. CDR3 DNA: TGTGCCAGCAGCAAAGACCTTCGGGGCTATGGCTACACCTTC.

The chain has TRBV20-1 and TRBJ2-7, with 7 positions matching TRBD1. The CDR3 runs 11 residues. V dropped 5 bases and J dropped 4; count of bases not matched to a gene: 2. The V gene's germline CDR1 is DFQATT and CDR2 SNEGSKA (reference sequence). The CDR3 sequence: CSAGQEYEQYF. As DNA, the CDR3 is TGCAGTGCTGGACAGGAGTACGAGCAGTACTTC.

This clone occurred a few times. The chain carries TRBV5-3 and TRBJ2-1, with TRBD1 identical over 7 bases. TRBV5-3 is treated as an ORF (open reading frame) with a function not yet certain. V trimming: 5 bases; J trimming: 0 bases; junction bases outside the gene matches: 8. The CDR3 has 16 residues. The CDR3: CARSVGQASSYNEQFF. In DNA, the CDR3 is TGTGCCAGAAGTGTTGGACAGGCCAGCTCCTACAATGAGCAGTTCTTC.

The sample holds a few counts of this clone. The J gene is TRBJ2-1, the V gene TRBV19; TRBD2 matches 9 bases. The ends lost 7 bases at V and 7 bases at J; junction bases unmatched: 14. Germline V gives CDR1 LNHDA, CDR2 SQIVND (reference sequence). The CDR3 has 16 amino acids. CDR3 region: CASNGLLAGGKNEQFF. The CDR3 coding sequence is TGTGCCAGTAATGGTTTGCTGGCGGGGGGGAAGAATGAGCAGTTCTTC.

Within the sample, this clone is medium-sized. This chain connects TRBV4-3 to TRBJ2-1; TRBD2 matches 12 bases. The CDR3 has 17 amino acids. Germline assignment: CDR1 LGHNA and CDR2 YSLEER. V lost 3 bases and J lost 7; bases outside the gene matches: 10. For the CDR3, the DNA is TGCGCCAGCAGCCAGGTCGGACTAGCGGGGTCGTGGAATGAGCAGTTCTTC. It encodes CASSQVGLAGSWNEQFF.

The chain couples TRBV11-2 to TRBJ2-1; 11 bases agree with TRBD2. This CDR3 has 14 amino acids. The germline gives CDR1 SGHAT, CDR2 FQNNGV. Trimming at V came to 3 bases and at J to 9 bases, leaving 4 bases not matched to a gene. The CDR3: CASSFPGLAVEQFF. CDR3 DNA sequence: TGTGCCAGCAGCTTCCCGGGACTAGCGGTTGAGCAGTTCTTC.